The next 11 T cell receptor beta chains were all read from a single sample in a study of cytomegalovirus exposure and HLA in healthy donors. Use of 60 Vbeta and 13 Jbeta primers characterized the PCR. This table comes from immunoSEQ multiplex PCR, and its TCRdb copy is limited to in-frame clones, with some not included. The table includes about 140,000 clones, 55% to 80% detected once. The specimen was PBMCs. The receptors shown here come from a human donor in good health.

V gene TRBV10-2 combines with J gene TRBJ2-1; D may be TRBD1 (6 bases). V lost 5 bases and J 7 bases, leaving 12 bases between the germline ends. The germline V gene has CDR1 WSHSY and CDR2 SAAADI. This CDR3 is built from 13 residues. The CDR3 sequence: CASSLQGPNEQFF. The CDR3 DNA follows: TGCGCCAGCAGTTTACAGGGTCCGAATGAGCAGTTCTTC.

Here the CDR3 reads CAISEGTPSGANVLTF. CDR3 sequence (DNA): TGTGCCATCAGTGAAGGGACACCGTCTGGGGCCAACGTCCTGACTTTC. The gene calls are TRBV10-3 and TRBJ2-6, with D tentatively TRBD1 (6 bases). Per germline, CDR1 ENHRY and CDR2 SYGVKD. The CDR3 extends over 16 amino acids. V dropped 3 bases and J dropped 1 base, with 10 bases sitting between them.

The V gene is TRBV2, the J gene TRBJ2-5, with D unresolved. Germline CDR1 and CDR2: SNHLY and FYNNEI. The CDR3 loop spans 12 amino acids. Trimming removed 10 bases at V and 1 base at J, with 10 bases between. CDR3 sequence reads: CATARFQETQYF. For the CDR3, the DNA is TGTGCCACAGCTAGGTTCCAAGAGACCCAGTACTTC.

This chain links TRBV27 with TRBJ2-5, with a tentative D call TRBD2 (5 bases). Per the germline V gene, CDR1 is MNHEY and CDR2 is SMNVEV (reference sequence). CDR3 length: 13 residues. V lost 5 bases and J lost 2, with 9 bases in between. DNA for the CDR3: TGTGCCAGCAGTCCCCGGGAACAAGAGACCCAGTACTTC. Translated, it gives CASSPREQETQYF.

This chain joins TRBV7-8 and TRBJ2-1; TRBD2 agrees at 10 bases. In germline, CDR1 is SGHVS, CDR2 FQNEAQ. J was trimmed by 7 bases and V by 5 bases; bases with no gene match: 11. CDR3 size: 16 residues. CDR3 sequence (DNA): TGTGCCAGCAGCCCAGAAGGTAGCGGGAGGATGAATGAGCAGTTCTTC. It specifies CASSPEGSGRMNEQFF.

The chain uses TRBV10-3 and TRBJ2-1, with TRBD1 identical over 7 bases. CDR1 is ENHRY and CDR2 is SYGVKD in the germline V gene. Trimming removed 10 bases from V and 8 bases from J; junction bases left unmatched: 8. This CDR3 contains 12 residues. In DNA form, the CDR3 reads TGTGCCACCACATCAGACAGGGATGAGCAGTTCTTC. Its translation is CATTSDRDEQFF.

Written as DNA, the CDR3 is TGCGCCAGCAGCCAAAAGATGGGGGTGACAGGGTCCTACGAGCAGTACTTC. Its translation: CASSQKMGVTGSYEQYF. V usage is TRBV4-1 and J usage is TRBJ2-7; 7 nucleotides match TRBD1. The J segment lost 1 base and the V segment lost 2 bases, leaving 11 bases of the junction unmatched. The CDR3 sequence is 17 residues long. Germline loops: CDR1 MGHRA, CDR2 YSYEKL.

The rearrangement links TRBV14 to TRBJ2-1; 8 positions match TRBD1. Trimming removed 8 bases from V and 1 base from J; junction bases left unmatched: 10. The CDR3 runs 16 residues. Per the germline V gene, CDR1 is SGHDN and CDR2 is FVKESK. This CDR3 is CASSGSGGSSYNEQFF. The CDR3 DNA reads TGTGCCAGCTCCGGTTCAGGGGGCAGTTCCTACAATGAGCAGTTCTTC.

V usage is TRBV5-4 and J usage is TRBJ1-1; D not certain. Trimming stripped 4 bases from V and 5 bases from J, with 15 bases between. The CDR3 consists of 14 residues. CDR1 SGHNT and CDR2 YYREEE come from the germline V gene (reference sequence). CDR3 sequence reads: CASSPSGVWTEAFF. The CDR3, as DNA: TGTGCCAGCAGCCCCTCCGGGGTCTGGACTGAAGCTTTCTTT.

The chain is built from TRBV5-6 and TRBJ1-6, with a possible D match to TRBD1 (6 bases). Germline loops: CDR1 SGHDT, CDR2 YYEEEE. This CDR3 spans 15 amino acids. V dropped 4 bases and J dropped 6 bases, with 14 bases sitting between them. The CDR3: CASSQTTGSNSPLHF. For the CDR3, the DNA is TGTGCCAGCAGCCAGACCACAGGGAGTAATTCACCCCTCCACTTT. The full variable domain, with the rest looked up from reference TRBV5-6 and TRBJ1-6, is DAGVTQSPTHLIKTRGQQVTLRCSPKSGHDTVSWYQQALGQGPQFIFQYYEEEERQRGNFPDRFSGHQFPNYSSELNVNALLLGDSALYLCASSQTTGSNSPLHFGNGTRLTVT.

The chain couples TRBV10-1 to TRBJ1-1, with TRBD1 as a possible D gene (6 bases). Trimming stripped 6 bases from V and 2 bases from J, with 10 bases between. Germline V gives CDR1 WNHNN, CDR2 SYGVQD (reference sequence). The CDR3 consists of 13 residues. CDR3 nucleotide sequence: TGCGCCAGCAGATCCGGGACAAACACTGAAGCTTTCTTT. Residues: CASRSGTNTEAFF.